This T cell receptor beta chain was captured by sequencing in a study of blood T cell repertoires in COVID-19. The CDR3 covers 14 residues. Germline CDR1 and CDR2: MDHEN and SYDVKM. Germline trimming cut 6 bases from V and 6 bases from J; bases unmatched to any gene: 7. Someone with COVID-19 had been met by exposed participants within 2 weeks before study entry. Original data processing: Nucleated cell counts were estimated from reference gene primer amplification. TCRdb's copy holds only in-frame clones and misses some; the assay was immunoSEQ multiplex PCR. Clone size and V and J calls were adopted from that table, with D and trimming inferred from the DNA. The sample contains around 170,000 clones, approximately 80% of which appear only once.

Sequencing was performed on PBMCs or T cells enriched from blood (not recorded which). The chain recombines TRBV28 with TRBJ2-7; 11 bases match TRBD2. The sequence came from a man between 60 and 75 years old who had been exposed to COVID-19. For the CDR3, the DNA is TGTGCCAGCAGGCTAGCGGGAGGTAGTCCCGAGCAGTACTTC. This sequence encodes CASRLAGGSPEQYF.